Detailed here is one TCR beta chain. Its cognate antigen is unknown. With 60 Vbeta and 13 Jbeta primers, the PCR was carried out. Clones were sequenced by immunoSEQ multiplex PCR, and TCRdb holds only the in-frame ones, with some missing. The sample has some 130,000 clones. The sample originates from a study of cytomegalovirus exposure and HLA in healthy donors. Looking at the study overall: Out of about 180 million T cells, an earlier analysis found some 120 million unique TCR beta sequences in total. Study-wide points: More clonal expansion characterized HLA-associated TCR beta chains than equally common others in a later analysis.

This CDR3 has 15 amino acids. V dropped 6 bases and J dropped 7; count of bases not matched to a gene: 11. Germline-derived CDR1 and CDR2 are PRHDT and FYEKMQ (reference sequence). The gene calls are TRBV13 and TRBJ2-7, with 11 bases identical to TRBD1. Sample: PBMCs. This receptor was taken from a man aged 18 to 29 in good health and CMV-seronegative. CDR3 residues: CASSQRGTGGGEQYF. As DNA, the CDR3 is TGTGCCAGCAGTCAAAGGGGGACAGGGGGAGGGGAGCAGTACTTC.